This T cell receptor beta chain comes out of a study of tumor-infiltrating lymphocytes in glioblastoma multiforme. In this sample, this clonotype turned up a few times. With 2 bases clipped from V and 6 bases from J, the junction kept 7 bases outside the gene matches. This CDR3 has 14 amino acids. Per germline, CDR1 DFQATT and CDR2 SNEGSKA (reference sequence). TCR beta libraries were built from RNA through three nested multiplex PCR rounds using modified ARM-PCR. MiXCR was run by TCRdb on the multiplex PCR reads, yielding one entry per CDR3 protein. The table has 20,000 or so distinct CDR3 sequences, about two thirds seen once.

The sample taken for sequencing was peripheral blood. This sequence was found in a male donor with glioblastoma. The V call is TRBV20-1, the J call TRBJ2-1, with 7 bases identical to TRBD2. The CDR3 loop reads CSARKAGDANEQFF. As DNA, the CDR3 is TGCAGTGCTAGAAAGGCGGGAGACGCCAATGAGCAGTTCTTC.